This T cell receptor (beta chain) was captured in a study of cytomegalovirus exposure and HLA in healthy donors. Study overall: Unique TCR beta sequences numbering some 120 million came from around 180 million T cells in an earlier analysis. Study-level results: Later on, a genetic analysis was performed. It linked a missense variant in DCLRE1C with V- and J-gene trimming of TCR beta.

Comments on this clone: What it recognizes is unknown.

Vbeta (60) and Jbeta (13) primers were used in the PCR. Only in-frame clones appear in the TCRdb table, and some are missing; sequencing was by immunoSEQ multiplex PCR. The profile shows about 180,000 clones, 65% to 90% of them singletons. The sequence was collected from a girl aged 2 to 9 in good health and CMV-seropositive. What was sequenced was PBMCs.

The CDR3 region is CASSRSTARETQYF. Here the CDR3 DNA reads TGTGCCAGCAGCCGATCGACGGCCAGGGAGACCCAGTACTTC. The V and J genes are TRBV7-9 and TRBJ2-5, with D unresolved. V dropped 5 bases and J dropped 5 bases, with 15 bases sitting between them. This CDR3 is built from 14 residues. Germline assignment: CDR1 SEHNR and CDR2 FQNEAQ (reference sequence).